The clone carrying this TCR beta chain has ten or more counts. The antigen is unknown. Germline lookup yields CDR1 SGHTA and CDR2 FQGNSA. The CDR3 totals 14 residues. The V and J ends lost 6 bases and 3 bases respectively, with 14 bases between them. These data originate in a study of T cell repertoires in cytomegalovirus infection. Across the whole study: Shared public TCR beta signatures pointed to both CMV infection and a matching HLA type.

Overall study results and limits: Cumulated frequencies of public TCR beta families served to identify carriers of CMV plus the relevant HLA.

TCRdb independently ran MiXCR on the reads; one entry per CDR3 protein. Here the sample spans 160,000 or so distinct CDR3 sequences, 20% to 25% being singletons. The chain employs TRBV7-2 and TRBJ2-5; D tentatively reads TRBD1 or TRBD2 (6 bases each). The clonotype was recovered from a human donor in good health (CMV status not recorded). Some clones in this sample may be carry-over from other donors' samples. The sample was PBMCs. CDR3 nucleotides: TGTGCCAGCAGTTTTGGAGGGGGAGAAGAGACCCAGTACTTC. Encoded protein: CASSFGGGEETQYF. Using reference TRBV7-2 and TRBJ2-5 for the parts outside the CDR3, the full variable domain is GAGVSQSPSNKVTEKGKDVELRCDPISGHTALYWYRQSLGQGLEFLIYFQGNSAPDKSGLPSDRFSAERTGGSVSTLTIQRTQQEDSAVYLCASSFGGGEETQYFGPGTRLLVL.